One sample yielded the 13 T cell receptor beta chains listed below, sequenced in a study of shared clonotypes between healthy human individuals. Profiled with immunoSEQ multiplex PCR; TCRdb holds only in-frame clones, not every one. The table records 2 million to 2.5 million clones, 93% of them present only once. Sequences were obtained from naive CD4+ T cells from PBMCs. Subset given: CD45RA+ positively selected. The receptors shown here come from a man between 18 and 29 years old in good health. Some clones in this sample may be carry-over from other donors' samples.

The chain carries TRBV4-3 and TRBJ1-4; a weak D match, TRBD1 (6 bases). Deletions cut 2 bases from V and 6 bases from J, with 16 bases between. CDR1 and CDR2 from the germline V gene are LGHNA and YSLEER. The length of the CDR3 is 16 residues. CDR3 in amino acids: CASSQFSSAGDEKLFF. CDR3 nucleotide sequence: TGCGCCAGCAGCCAATTCAGCTCGGCAGGGGATGAAAAACTGTTTTTT.

The rearrangement uses TRBV10-3 and TRBJ1-5; D gene unclear. Per the germline V gene, CDR1 is ENHRY and CDR2 is SYGVKD. The CDR3 totals 15 residues. V lost 6 bases and J 0 bases, leaving 12 bases between the germline ends. The CDR3, as DNA: TGTGCCATCAGCGGTAGAAATTATAGCAATCAGCCCCAGCATTTT. Encoded protein: CAISGRNYSNQPQHF.

V is TRBV9 and J is TRBJ1-3, with TRBD1 as a possible D gene (5 bases). The CDR3 length is 14 residues. Germline V gene sequence: CDR1 SGDLS, CDR2 YYNGEE. Trimming pared 3 bases from V and 4 bases from J, leaving 11 bases between. The chain's CDR3 is CASSDGTLGNTIYF. The CDR3 DNA reads as TGTGCCAGCAGCGATGGGACCTTGGGAAACACCATATATTTT.

This chain links TRBV19 with TRBJ2-2; 14 bases agree with TRBD2. Unmatched junction bases numbered 3, after V lost 6 bases and J lost 3 bases. Germline V lookup: CDR1 LNHDA, CDR2 SQIVND (reference sequence). The CDR3 is made up of 16 amino acids. CDR3 coding DNA: TGTGCCAGTAGGACGGGACTAGCGGGAGACACCGGGGAGCTGTTTTTT. Protein sequence: CASRTGLAGDTGELFF.

The chain recombines TRBV5-1 with TRBJ1-4; D remains unclear. Germline CDR1 reads SGHRS; CDR2 reads YFSETQ. The CDR3 runs to 15 residues. Deletions cut 0 bases from V and 8 bases from J, with 14 bases between. For the CDR3, the DNA is TGCGCCAGCAGCTTGGCGAGTCGACGGAACGAAAAACTGTTTTTT. Protein sequence: CASSLASRRNEKLFF.

In the case of this clone: At the DNA level, this CDR3 is encoded by other sequences in the same sample as well. The chain employs TRBV7-9 and TRBJ2-2; no firm D call. CDR1 SEHNR and CDR2 FQNEAQ come from the germline V gene (reference sequence). The V gene lost 3 bases and the J gene lost 5 bases, with 4 bases spanning the gap. CDR3 size: 12 residues. This CDR3 is CASSFRTGELFF. The CDR3, as DNA: TGTGCCAGCAGCTTTCGGACCGGGGAGCTGTTTTTT.

This chain connects TRBV7-2 to TRBJ1-3; 7 nucleotides match TRBD1. V lost 3 bases, J lost 0 bases, and 8 bases stayed unmatched. The CDR3 spans 17 residues. Per germline, CDR1 SGHTA and CDR2 FQGNSA. CDR3 DNA sequence: TGTGCCAGCAGCTTGGTGGGACAGATCCTCTCTGGAAACACCATATATTTT. The encoded protein is CASSLVGQILSGNTIYF.

This sequence joins TRBV6-1 and TRBJ1-1, with D tentatively TRBD1 (5 bases). The germline V and J ends were trimmed by 8 bases and 0 bases, with 10 bases remaining between them. Germline values: CDR1 MNHNS, CDR2 SASEGT. The CDR3 spans 13 residues. In DNA, the CDR3 is TGTGCCAGCTCGGGGGGAGTGAACACTGAAGCTTTCTTT. This sequence encodes CASSGGVNTEAFF.

This clone was counted once. The CDR3 loop reads CASSAERRANVLTF. The CDR3 DNA reads TGCGCCAGCAGCGCGGAAAGACGAGCCAACGTCCTGACTTTC. This chain joins TRBV5-1 and TRBJ2-6, with D unclear. Trimming stripped 4 bases from V and 7 bases from J, with 12 bases between. The CDR3 sequence is 14 residues long. Germline assignment: CDR1 SGHRS and CDR2 YFSETQ.

The rearrangement uses TRBV6-1 and TRBJ2-7; 9 nucleotides align to TRBD1. Looked up from germline, CDR1 is MNHNS and CDR2 is SASEGT. With 2 bases clipped from V and 5 bases from J, the junction kept 4 bases outside the gene matches. The CDR3 loop spans 14 amino acids. CDR3 sequence: CASSENRGHHEQYF. CDR3 bases: TGTGCCAGCAGTGAAAACAGGGGGCACCACGAGCAGTACTTC.

V gene TRBV7-2 combines with J gene TRBJ1-1; D uncertain. V dropped 4 bases and J dropped 1 base, with 13 bases sitting between them. The CDR3 covers 15 residues. Germline lookup yields CDR1 SGHTA and CDR2 FQGNSA. For the CDR3, the DNA is TGTGCCAGCAGCTGGGGAAGTGGGAGGAACACTGAAGCTTTCTTT. Protein sequence: CASSWGSGRNTEAFF.

V and J are TRBV28 and TRBJ1-1; tentative D call: TRBD1 (6 bases). Germline CDR1 reads MDHEN; CDR2 reads SYDVKM. This CDR3 comprises 15 residues. Trimming pared 5 bases from V and 7 bases from J, leaving 20 bases between. CDR3 sequence (DNA): TGTGCCAGCAGTCCTACCCTGGGGGCGTTCGGTGAAGCTTTCTTT. Translating it yields CASSPTLGAFGEAFF.

J is TRBJ2-4 and V is TRBV5-8, with 10 bases lining up with TRBD2. V lost 2 bases to trimming and J lost 0 bases; unmatched junction nucleotides: 8. The CDR3 length is 18 residues. The germline V gene encodes CDR1 SGHTS and CDR2 YDEGEE. In DNA form, the CDR3 reads TGTGCCAGCAGCTTCGGACTAGCGGAGGGGTTAGCCAAAAACATTCAGTACTTC. Encoded protein: CASSFGLAEGLAKNIQYF.